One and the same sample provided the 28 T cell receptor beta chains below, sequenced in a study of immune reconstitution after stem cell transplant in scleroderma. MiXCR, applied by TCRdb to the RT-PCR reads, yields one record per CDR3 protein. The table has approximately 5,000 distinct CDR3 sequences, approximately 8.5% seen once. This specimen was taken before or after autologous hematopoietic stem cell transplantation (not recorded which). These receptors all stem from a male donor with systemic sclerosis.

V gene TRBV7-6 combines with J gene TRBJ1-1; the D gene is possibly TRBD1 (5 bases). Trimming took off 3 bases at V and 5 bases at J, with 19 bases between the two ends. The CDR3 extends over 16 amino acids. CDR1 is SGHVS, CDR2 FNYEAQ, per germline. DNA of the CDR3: TGTGCCAGCAGCTTGGGGACTCTAAGCTCCGGGACTGAAGCTTTCTTT. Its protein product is CASSLGTLSSGTEAFF. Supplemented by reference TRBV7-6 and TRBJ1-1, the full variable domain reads GAGVSQSPRYKVTKRGQDVALRCDPISGHVSLYWYRQALGQGPEFLTYFNYEAQQDKSGLPNDRFSAERPEGSISTLTIQRTEQRDSAMYRCASSLGTLSSGTEAFFGQGTRLTVV.

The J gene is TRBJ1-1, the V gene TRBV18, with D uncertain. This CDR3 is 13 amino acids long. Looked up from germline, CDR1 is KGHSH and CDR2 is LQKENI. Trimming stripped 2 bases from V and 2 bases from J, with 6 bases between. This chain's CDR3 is CASSPTINTEAFF. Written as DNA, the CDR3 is TGTGCCAGCTCACCAACTATAAACACTGAAGCTTTCTTT.

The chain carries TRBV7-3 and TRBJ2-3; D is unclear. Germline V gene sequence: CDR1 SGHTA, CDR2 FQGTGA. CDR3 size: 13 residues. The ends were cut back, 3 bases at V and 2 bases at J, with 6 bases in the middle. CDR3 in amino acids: CASSLQHTDTQYF. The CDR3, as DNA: TGTGCCAGCAGCTTGCAGCACACAGATACGCAGTATTTT. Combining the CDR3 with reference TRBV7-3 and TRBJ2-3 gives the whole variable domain GAGVSQTPSNKVTEKGKYVELRCDPISGHTALYWYRQSLGQGPEFLIYFQGTGAADDSGLPNDRFFAVRPEGSVSTLKIQRTERGDSAVYLCASSLQHTDTQYFGPGTRLTVL.

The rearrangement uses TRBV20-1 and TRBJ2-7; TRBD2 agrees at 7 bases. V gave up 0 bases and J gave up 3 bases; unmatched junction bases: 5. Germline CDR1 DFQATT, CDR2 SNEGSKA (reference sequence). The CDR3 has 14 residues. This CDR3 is CSARDPLAGYEQYF. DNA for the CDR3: TGCAGTGCTAGAGATCCTTTAGCGGGCTACGAGCAGTACTTC.

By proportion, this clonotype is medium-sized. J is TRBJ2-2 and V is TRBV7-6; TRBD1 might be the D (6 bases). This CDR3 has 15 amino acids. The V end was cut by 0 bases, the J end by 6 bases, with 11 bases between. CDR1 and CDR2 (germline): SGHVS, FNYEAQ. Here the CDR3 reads CASSLAVGAAGELFF. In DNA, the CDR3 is TGTGCCAGCAGCTTAGCCGTGGGGGCGGCCGGGGAGCTGTTTTTT.

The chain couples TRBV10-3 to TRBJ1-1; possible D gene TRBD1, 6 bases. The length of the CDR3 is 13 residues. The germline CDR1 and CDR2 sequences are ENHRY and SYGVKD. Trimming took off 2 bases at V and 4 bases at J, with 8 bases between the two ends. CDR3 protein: CAISETGITEAFF. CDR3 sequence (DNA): TGTGCCATCAGTGAGACAGGGATCACTGAAGCTTTCTTT.

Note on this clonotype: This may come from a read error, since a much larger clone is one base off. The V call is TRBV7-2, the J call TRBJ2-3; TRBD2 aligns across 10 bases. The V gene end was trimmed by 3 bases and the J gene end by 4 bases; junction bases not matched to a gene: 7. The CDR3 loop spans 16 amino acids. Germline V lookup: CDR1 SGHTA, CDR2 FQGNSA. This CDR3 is CASSLGPSGGADTQYF. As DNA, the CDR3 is TGTGCCAGCAGCTTGGGGCCGAGCGGGGGGGCAGATACGCAGTATTTT.

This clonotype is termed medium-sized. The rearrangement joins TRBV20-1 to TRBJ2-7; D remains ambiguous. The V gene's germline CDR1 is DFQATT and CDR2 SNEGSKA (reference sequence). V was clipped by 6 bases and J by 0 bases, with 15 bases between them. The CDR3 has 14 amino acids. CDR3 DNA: TGCAGTGCGAGTGATTTAGAGAGCTCCTACGAGCAGTACTTC. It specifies CSASDLESSYEQYF.

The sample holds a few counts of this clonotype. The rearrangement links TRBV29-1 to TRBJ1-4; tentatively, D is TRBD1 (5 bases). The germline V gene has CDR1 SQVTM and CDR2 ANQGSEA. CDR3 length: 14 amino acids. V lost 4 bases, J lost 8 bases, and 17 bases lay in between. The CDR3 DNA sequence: TGCAGCGTTGCGGTGGGGCCGACATCCGAAAAACTGTTTTTT. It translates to CSVAVGPTSEKLFF.

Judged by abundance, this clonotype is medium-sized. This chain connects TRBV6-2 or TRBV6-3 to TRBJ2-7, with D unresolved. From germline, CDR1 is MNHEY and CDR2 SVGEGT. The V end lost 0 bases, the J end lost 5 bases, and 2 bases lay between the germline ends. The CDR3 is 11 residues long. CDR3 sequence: CASSYSNEQYF. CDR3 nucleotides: TGTGCCAGCAGTTACTCGAACGAGCAGTACTTC.

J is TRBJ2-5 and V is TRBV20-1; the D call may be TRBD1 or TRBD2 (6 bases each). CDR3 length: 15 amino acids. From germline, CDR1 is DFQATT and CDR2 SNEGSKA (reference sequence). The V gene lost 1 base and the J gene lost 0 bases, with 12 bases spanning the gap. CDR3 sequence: CSARAGARYQETQYF. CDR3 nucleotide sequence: TGCAGTGCTAGAGCGGGGGCGCGGTACCAAGAGACCCAGTACTTC.

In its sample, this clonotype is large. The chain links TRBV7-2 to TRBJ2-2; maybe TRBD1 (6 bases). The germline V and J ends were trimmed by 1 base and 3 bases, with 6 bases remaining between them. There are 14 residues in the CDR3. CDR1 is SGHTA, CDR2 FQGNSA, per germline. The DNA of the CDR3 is TGTGCCAGCAGCTTAGGGACAGACACCGGGGAGCTGTTTTTT. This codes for CASSLGTDTGELFF.

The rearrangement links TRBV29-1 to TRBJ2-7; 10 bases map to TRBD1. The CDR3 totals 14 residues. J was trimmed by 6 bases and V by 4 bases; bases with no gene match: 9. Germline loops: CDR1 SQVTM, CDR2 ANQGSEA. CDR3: CSVAMGGDRGEQYF. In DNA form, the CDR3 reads TGCAGCGTTGCCATGGGGGGGGACAGGGGCGAGCAGTACTTC.

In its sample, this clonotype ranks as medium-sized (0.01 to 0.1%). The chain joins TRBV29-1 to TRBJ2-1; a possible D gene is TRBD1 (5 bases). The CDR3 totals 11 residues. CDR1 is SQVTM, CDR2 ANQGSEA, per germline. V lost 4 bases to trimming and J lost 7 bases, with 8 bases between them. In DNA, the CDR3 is TGCAGCGTTGTTGGGGCGAATGAGCAGTTCTTC. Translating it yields CSVVGANEQFF.

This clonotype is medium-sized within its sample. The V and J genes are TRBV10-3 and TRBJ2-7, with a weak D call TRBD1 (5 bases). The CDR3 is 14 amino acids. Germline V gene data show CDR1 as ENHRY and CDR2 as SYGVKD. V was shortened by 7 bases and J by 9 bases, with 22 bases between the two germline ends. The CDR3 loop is CAIKSGQGLIGQYF. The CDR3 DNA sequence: TGTGCCATCAAGTCAGGGCAAGGGCTTATCGGGCAGTACTTC.

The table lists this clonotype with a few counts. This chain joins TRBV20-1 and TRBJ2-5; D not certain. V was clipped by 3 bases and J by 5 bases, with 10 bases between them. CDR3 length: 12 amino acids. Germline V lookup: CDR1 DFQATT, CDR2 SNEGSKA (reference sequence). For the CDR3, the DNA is TGCAGTGCTAGGACACACGCGGAGACCCAGTACTTC. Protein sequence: CSARTHAETQYF.

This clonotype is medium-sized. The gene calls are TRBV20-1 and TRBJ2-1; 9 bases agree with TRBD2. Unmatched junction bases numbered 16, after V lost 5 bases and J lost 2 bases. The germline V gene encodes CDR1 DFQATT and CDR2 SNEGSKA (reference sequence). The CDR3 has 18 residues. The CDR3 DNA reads TGCAGTGCTCCTTCCCTGCACAAAACTAGCGGGCCCTACAATGAGCAGTTCTTC. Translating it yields CSAPSLHKTSGPYNEQFF.

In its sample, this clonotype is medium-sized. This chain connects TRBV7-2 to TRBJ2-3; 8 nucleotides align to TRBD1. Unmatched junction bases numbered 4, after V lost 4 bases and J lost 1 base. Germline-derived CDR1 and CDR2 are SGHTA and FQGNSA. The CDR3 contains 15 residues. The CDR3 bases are TGTGCCAGCAGCTCAGACAGGGGAGGCACAGATACGCAGTATTTT. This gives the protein CASSSDRGGTDTQYF. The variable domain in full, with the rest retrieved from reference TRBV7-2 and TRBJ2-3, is GAGVSQSPSNKVTEKGKDVELRCDPISGHTALYWYRQSLGQGLEFLIYFQGNSAPDKSGLPSDRFSAERTGGSVSTLTIQRTQQEDSAVYLCASSSDRGGTDTQYFGPGTRLTVL.

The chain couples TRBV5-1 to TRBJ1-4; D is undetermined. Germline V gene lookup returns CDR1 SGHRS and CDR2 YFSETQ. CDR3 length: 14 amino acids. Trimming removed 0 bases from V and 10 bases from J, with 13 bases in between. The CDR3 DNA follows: TGCGCCAGCAGCTTGGACCCCCCCCCAGGAAAACTGTTTTTT. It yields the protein CASSLDPPPGKLFF.

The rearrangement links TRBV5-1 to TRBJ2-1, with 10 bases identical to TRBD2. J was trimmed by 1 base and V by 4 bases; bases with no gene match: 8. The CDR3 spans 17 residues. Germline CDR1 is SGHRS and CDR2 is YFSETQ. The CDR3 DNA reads TGCGCCAGCAGCGAAGCGGGGGGGCTCCAATCCTACAATGAGCAGTTCTTC. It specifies CASSEAGGLQSYNEQFF.

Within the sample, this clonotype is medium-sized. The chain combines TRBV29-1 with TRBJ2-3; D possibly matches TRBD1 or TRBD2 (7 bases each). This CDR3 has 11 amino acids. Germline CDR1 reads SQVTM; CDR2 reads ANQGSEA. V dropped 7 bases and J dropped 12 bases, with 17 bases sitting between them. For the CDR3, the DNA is TGCAGCGCCCAGGGAGGGGGCCCCCAGTATTTT. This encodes CSAQGGGPQYF.

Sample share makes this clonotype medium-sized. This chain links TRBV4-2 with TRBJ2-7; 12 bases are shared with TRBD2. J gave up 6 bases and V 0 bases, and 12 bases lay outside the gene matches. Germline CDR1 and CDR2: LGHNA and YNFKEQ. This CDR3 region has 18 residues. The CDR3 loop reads CASSQDLGLAGKTREQYF. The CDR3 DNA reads TGTGCCAGCAGCCAAGATCTTGGACTAGCGGGAAAGACTCGCGAGCAGTACTTC.

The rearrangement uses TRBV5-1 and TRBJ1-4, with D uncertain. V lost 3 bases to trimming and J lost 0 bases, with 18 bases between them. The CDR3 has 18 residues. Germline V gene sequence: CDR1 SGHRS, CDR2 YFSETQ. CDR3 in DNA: TGCGCCAGCAGCTCACGCCGGAAATTGGATGCAACTAATGAAAAACTGTTTTTT. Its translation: CASSSRRKLDATNEKLFF. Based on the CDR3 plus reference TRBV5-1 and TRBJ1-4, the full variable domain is KAGVTQTPRYLIKTRGQQVTLSCSPISGHRSVSWYQQTPGQGLQFLFEYFSETQRNKGNFPGRFSGRQFSNSRSEMNVSTLELGDSALYLCASSSRRKLDATNEKLFFGSGTQLSVL.

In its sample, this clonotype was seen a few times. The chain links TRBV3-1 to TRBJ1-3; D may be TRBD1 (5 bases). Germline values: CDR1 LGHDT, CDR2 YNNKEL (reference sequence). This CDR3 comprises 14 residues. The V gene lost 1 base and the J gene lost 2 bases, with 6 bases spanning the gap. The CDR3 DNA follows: TGTGCCAGCAGCCAAGGCAGGGCTGGAAACACCATATATTTT. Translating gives CASSQGRAGNTIYF. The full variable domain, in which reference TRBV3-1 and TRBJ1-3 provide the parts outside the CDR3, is DTAVSQTPKYLVTQMGNDKSIKCEQNLGHDTMYWYKQDSKKFLKIMFSYNNKELIINETVPNRFSPKSPDKAHLNLHINSLELGDSAVYFCASSQGRAGNTIYFGEGSWLTVV.

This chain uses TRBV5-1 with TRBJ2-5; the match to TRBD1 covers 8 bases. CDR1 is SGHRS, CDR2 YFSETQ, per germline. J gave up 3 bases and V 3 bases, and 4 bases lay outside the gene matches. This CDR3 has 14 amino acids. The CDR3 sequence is CASSSPTGEETQYF. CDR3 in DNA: TGCGCCAGCAGCTCACCGACAGGGGAAGAGACCCAGTACTTC. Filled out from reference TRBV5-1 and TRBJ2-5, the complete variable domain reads KAGVTQTPRYLIKTRGQQVTLSCSPISGHRSVSWYQQTPGQGLQFLFEYFSETQRNKGNFPGRFSGRQFSNSRSEMNVSTLELGDSALYLCASSSPTGEETQYFGPGTRLLVL.

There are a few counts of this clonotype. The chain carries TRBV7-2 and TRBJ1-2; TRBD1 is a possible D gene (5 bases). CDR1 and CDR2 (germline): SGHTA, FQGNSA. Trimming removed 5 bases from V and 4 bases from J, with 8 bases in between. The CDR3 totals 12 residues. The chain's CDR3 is CASSRDGYGYTF. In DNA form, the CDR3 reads TGTGCCAGCAGCCGGGACGGCTATGGCTACACCTTC.

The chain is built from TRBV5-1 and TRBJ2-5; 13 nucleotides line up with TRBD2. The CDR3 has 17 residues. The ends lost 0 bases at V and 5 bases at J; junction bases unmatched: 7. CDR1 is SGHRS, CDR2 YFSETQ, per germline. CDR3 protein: CASSLAGLAGVRETQYF. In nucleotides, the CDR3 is TGCGCCAGCAGCTTGGCCGGACTAGCGGGAGTGAGGGAGACCCAGTACTTC.

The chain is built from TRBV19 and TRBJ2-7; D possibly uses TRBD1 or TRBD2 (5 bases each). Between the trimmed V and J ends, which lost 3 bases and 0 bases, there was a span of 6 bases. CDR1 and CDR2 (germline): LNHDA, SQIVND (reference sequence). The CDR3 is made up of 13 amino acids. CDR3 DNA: TGTGCCAGTAGTATGGGACCCTCCTACGAGCAGTACTTC. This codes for CASSMGPSYEQYF. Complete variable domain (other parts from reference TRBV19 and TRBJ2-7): DGGITQSPKYLFRKEGQNVTLSCEQNLNHDAMYWYRQDPGQGLRLIYYSQIVNDFQKGDIAEGYSVSREKKESFPLTVTSAQKNPTAFYLCASSMGPSYEQYFGPGTRLTVT.